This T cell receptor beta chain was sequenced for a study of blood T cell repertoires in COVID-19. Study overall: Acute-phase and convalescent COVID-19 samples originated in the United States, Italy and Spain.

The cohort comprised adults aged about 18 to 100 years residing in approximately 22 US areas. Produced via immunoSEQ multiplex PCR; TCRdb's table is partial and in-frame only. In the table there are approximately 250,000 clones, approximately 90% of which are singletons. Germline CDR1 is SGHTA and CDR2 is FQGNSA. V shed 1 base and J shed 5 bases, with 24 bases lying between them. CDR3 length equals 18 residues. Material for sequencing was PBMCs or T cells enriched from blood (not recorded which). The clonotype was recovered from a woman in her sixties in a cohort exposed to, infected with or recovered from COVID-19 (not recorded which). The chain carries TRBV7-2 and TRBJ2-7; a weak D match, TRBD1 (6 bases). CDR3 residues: CASSLEGVVTGNLHEQYF. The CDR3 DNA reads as TGTGCCAGCAGCTTAGAGGGGGTTGTAACAGGCAACCTACACGAGCAGTACTTC.